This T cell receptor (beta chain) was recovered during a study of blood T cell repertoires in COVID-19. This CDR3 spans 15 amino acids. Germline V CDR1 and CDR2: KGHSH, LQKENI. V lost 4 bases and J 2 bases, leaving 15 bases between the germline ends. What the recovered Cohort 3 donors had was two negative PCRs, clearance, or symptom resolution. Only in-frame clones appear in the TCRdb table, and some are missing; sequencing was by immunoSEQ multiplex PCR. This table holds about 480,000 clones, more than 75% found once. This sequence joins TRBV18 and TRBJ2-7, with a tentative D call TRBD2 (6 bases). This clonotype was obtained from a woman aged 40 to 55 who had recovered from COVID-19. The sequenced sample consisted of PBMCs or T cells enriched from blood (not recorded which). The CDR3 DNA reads TGTGCCAGCTCACATCCGGGACTGCATACCTACGAGCAGTACTTC. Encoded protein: CASSHPGLHTYEQYF.